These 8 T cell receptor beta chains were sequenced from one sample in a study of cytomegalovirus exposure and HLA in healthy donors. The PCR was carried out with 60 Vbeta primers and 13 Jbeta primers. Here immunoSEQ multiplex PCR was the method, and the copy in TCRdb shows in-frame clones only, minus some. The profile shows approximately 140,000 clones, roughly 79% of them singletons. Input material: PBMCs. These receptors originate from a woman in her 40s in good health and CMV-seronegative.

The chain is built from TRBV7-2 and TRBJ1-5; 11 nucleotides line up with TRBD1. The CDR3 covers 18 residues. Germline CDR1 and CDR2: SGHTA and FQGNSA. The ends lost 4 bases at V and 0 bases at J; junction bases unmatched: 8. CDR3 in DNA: TGTGCCAGCAGCTCCCCGGGGACAGGGGGTTATAGCAATCAGCCCCAGCATTTT. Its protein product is CASSSPGTGGYSNQPQHF.

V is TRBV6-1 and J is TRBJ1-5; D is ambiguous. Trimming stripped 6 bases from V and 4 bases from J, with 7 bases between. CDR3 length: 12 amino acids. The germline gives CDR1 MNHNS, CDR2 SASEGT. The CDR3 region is CASSRENQPQHF. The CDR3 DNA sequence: TGTGCCAGCAGCCGGGAAAATCAGCCCCAGCATTTT.

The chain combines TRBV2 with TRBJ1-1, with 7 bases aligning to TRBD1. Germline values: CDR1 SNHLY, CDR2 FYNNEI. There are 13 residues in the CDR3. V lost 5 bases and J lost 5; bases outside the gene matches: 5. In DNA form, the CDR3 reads TGTGCCAGCAGTCGACAGGGTCTTACTGAAGCTTTCTTT. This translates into CASSRQGLTEAFF.

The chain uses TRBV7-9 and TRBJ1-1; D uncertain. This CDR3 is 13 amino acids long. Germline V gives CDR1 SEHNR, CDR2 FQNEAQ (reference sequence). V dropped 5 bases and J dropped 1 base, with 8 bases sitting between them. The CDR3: CASSPLQNTEAFF. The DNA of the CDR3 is TGTGCCAGCAGCCCGTTACAGAACACTGAAGCTTTCTTT.

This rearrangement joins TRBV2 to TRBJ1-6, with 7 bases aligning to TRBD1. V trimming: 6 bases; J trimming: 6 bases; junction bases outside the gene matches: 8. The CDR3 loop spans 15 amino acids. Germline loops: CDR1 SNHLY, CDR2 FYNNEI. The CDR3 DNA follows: TGTGCCAGCAGCCGGGACAGTATTGGTAATTCACCCCTCCACTTT. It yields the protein CASSRDSIGNSPLHF.

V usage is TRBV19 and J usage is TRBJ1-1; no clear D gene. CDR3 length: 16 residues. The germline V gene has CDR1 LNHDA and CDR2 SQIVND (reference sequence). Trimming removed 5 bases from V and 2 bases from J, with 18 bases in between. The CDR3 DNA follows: TGTGCCAGTAGTGCCAAGCCGACACTTTACAACACTGAAGCTTTCTTT. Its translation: CASSAKPTLYNTEAFF.

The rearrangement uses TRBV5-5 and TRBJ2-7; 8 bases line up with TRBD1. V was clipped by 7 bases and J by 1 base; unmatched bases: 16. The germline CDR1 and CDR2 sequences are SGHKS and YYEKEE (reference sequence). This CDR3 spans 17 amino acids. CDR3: CASSLVPGQERSYEQYF. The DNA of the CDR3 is TGTGCCAGCTCCTTAGTCCCGGGACAGGAAAGATCCTACGAGCAGTACTTC.

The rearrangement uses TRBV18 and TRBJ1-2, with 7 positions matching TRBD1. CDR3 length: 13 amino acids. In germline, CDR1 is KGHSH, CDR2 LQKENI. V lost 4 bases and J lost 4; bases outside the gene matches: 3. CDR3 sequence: CASSLDRSYGYTF. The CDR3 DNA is TGTGCCAGCTCACTGGACAGGTCCTATGGCTACACCTTC.